One sample yielded the 17 T cell receptor beta chains listed below, sequenced in a study of blood T cell repertoires in COVID-19. Generated by immunoSEQ multiplex PCR, the TCRdb table keeps only in-frame clones and is missing some. The profile shows around 180,000 clones, about 88% of them singletons. The sequencing sample was made of PBMCs or T cells enriched from blood (not recorded which). The receptors come from a woman aged 40 to 55 with acute COVID-19.

The chain recombines TRBV5-5 with TRBJ1-2; D not resolved. There are 14 residues in the CDR3. Germline CDR1 is SGHKS and CDR2 is YYEKEE (reference sequence). V lost 5 bases and J 2 bases, leaving 13 bases between the germline ends. DNA for the CDR3: TGTGCCAGCAGATTATTCGACACCAACTATGGCTACACCTTC. Protein sequence: CASRLFDTNYGYTF.

The V gene is TRBV6-5, the J gene TRBJ2-2; no clear D. Germline CDR1 is MNHEY and CDR2 is SVGAGI. The CDR3 covers 15 residues. The V and J ends lost 2 bases and 5 bases respectively, with 12 bases between them. CDR3 protein: CASSYGQVLTGELFF. For the CDR3, the DNA is TGTGCCAGCAGTTACGGGCAGGTTCTAACCGGGGAGCTGTTTTTT.

This clone showed up just a few times. This chain joins TRBV5-5 and TRBJ2-7, with unresolved D. Trimming stripped 1 base from V and 0 bases from J, with 11 bases between. The CDR3 runs to 15 residues. Germline values: CDR1 SGHKS, CDR2 YYEKEE (reference sequence). The CDR3: CASSLNRGSSYEQYF. The CDR3 DNA is TGTGCCAGCAGCTTGAACCGAGGAAGCTCCTACGAGCAGTACTTC.

Concerning this clone itself: The sample holds other DNA sequences that translate to the same CDR3. The chain uses TRBV9 and TRBJ1-6; D might be TRBD1 (5 bases). The CDR3 contains 14 residues. V lost 1 base and J 10 bases, leaving 12 bases between the germline ends. Germline V lookup: CDR1 SGDLS, CDR2 YYNGEE. As DNA, the CDR3 is TGTGCCAGCAGCGTAACCCAGGGTGACTCACCCCTCCACTTT. Translating it yields CASSVTQGDSPLHF. The full variable domain, its missing parts supplied by reference TRBV9 and TRBJ1-6, is DSGVTQTPKHLITATGQRVTLRCSPRSGDLSVYWYQQSLDQGLQFLIQYYNGEERAKGNILERFSAQQFPDLHSELNLSSLELGDSALYFCASSVTQGDSPLHFGNGTRLTVT.

The gene calls are TRBV9 and TRBJ1-2, with 9 bases fitting TRBD1. The CDR3 sequence is 13 residues long. The germline CDR1 and CDR2 sequences are SGDLS and YYNGEE. V shed 3 bases and J 5 bases; nucleotides not matched to a gene: 2. CDR3 in amino acids: CASSAGTGYGYTF. In nucleotides, the CDR3 is TGTGCCAGCAGCGCAGGGACAGGGTATGGCTACACCTTC.

This clone was counted only a few times. DNA for the CDR3: TGTGCCAGCAGCTTAGCGACAGACCAGCCCCAGCATTTT. This encodes CASSLATDQPQHF. This chain links TRBV7-6 with TRBJ1-5; a weak D match, TRBD1 (5 bases). This CDR3 is 13 amino acids long. Germline assignment: CDR1 SGHVS and CDR2 FNYEAQ. The germline V and J ends were trimmed by 0 bases and 7 bases, with 7 bases remaining between them.

This clone came up once. This sequence joins TRBV3-1 (or the pseudogene TRBV3-2) and TRBJ2-2; no definite D call. Trimming left V 0 bases short and J 0 bases short, with 11 bases between. Germline CDR1 is LGHDT and CDR2 is YNNKEL (reference sequence). This CDR3 comprises 17 residues. CDR3 loop: CASSQDLWATNTGELFF. The DNA for the CDR3 is TGTGCCAGCAGCCAAGATTTGTGGGCCACGAACACCGGGGAGCTGTTTTTT.

This chain links TRBV6-8 with TRBJ1-6, with 8 bases identical to TRBD1. After removal of 8 bases from V and 7 bases from J, the junction contained 10 bases not matched to a gene. CDR3 length equals 15 residues. The V gene's germline CDR1 is MNHGY and CDR2 SAAAGT. This CDR3 reads CASPLRRQGNSPLHF. CDR3 coding DNA: TGTGCCAGCCCTTTAAGGCGACAGGGGAATTCACCCCTCCACTTT.

The genes are TRBV9 and TRBJ2-7, with 7 bases aligning to TRBD2. The CDR3 spans 15 residues. Germline-derived CDR1 and CDR2 are SGDLS and YYNGEE. V lost 8 bases and J lost 2; bases outside the gene matches: 13. The CDR3: CARAGGRAGTYEQYF. DNA for the CDR3: TGTGCCAGGGCCGGTGGGAGGGCAGGAACCTACGAGCAGTACTTC.

V and J are TRBV2 and TRBJ1-4, with 7 positions matching TRBD1. The V and J ends lost 6 bases and 7 bases, in that order; junction bases with no gene match: 8. CDR1 and CDR2 (germline): SNHLY, FYNNEI. The CDR3 is 14 amino acids. The CDR3 sequence is CASSLQGTREKLFF. CDR3 bases: TGTGCCAGCAGCCTACAGGGGACTCGTGAAAAACTGTTTTTT.

This clone was counted a few times. The gene calls are TRBV2 and TRBJ2-3; 7 positions agree with TRBD2. This CDR3 is built from 15 residues. V trimming: 3 bases; J trimming: 1 base; junction bases outside the gene matches: 4. CDR1 is SNHLY, CDR2 FYNNEI, per germline. The chain's CDR3 is CASSEGGSGTDTQYF. The DNA for the CDR3 is TGTGCCAGCAGTGAGGGGGGGTCTGGCACAGATACGCAGTATTTT.

The chain recombines TRBV14 with TRBJ1-3; D is uncertain. V gave up 3 bases and J gave up 4 bases, with 10 bases separating them. Germline V CDR1 and CDR2: SGHDN, FVKESK. This CDR3 is built from 14 residues. The CDR3 here is CASSQGAPGNTIYF. The CDR3 nucleotides read TGTGCCAGCAGCCAGGGAGCTCCCGGAAACACCATATATTTT. The whole variable domain, filled in from reference TRBV14 and TRBJ1-3, reads EAGVTQFPSHSVIEKGQTVTLRCDPISGHDNLYWYRRVMGKEIKFLLHFVKESKQDESGMPNNRFLAERTGGTYSTLKVQPAELEDSGVYFCASSQGAPGNTIYFGEGSWLTVV.

The chain employs TRBV28 and TRBJ1-4; tentatively, D is TRBD1 (6 bases). V shed 5 bases and J shed 4 bases, with 8 bases lying between them. CDR3 size: 13 residues. Germline V gene lookup returns CDR1 MDHEN and CDR2 SYDVKM. The CDR3 sequence: CASSPDSNEKLFF. The CDR3, as DNA: TGTGCCAGCAGTCCGGACAGTAATGAAAAACTGTTTTTT.

This clone was picked up one time. This chain links TRBV6-5 with TRBJ1-1; 7 positions agree with TRBD1. V shed 6 bases and J 12 bases; nucleotides not matched to a gene: 7. The CDR3 sequence is 11 residues long. From germline, CDR1 is MNHEY and CDR2 SVGAGI. The chain's CDR3 is CASSGTDLPFF. CDR3 coding DNA: TGTGCCAGCAGCGGGACAGATTTACCTTTCTTT.

This chain's CDR3 is CASRDRTEITGELFF. The CDR3 DNA reads as TGTGCCAGCAGAGATAGGACAGAGATCACCGGGGAGCTGTTTTTT. The chain carries TRBV2 and TRBJ2-2, with D maybe TRBD1 (6 bases). The CDR3 sequence is 15 residues long. Per the germline V gene, CDR1 is SNHLY and CDR2 is FYNNEI. V lost 6 bases and J lost 4, with 15 bases in between.

This clone turned up a few times. V gene TRBV5-1 combines with J gene TRBJ2-1; 9 bases are a match to TRBD1. The ends lost 3 bases at V and 6 bases at J; junction bases unmatched: 4. CDR1 and CDR2 (germline): SGHRS, YFSETQ. This CDR3 spans 14 amino acids. CDR3 sequence: CASSSRQGVNEQFF. CDR3 DNA: TGCGCCAGCAGCTCTAGACAGGGGGTCAATGAGCAGTTCTTC.

Only one count was recorded for this clone. The rearrangement joins TRBV5-1 to TRBJ2-5; 10 nucleotides match TRBD2. V shed 2 bases and J 5 bases; nucleotides not matched to a gene: 6. Germline V gene lookup returns CDR1 SGHRS and CDR2 YFSETQ. The CDR3 contains 15 residues. In DNA, the CDR3 is TGCGCCAGCAGCTTAGCGGGGGGGCTTCAGGAGACCCAGTACTTC. This sequence encodes CASSLAGGLQETQYF.